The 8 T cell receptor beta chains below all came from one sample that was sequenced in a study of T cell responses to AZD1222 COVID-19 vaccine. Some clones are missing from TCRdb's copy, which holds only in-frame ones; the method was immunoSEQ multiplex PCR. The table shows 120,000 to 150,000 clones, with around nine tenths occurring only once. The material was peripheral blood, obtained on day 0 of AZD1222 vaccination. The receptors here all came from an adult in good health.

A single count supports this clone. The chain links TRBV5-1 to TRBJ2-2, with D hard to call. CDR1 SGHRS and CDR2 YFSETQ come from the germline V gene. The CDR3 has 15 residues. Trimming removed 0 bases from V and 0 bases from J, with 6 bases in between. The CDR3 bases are TGCGCCAGCAGCTTGGGTGGCGCGAACACCGGGGAGCTGTTTTTT. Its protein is CASSLGGANTGELFF.

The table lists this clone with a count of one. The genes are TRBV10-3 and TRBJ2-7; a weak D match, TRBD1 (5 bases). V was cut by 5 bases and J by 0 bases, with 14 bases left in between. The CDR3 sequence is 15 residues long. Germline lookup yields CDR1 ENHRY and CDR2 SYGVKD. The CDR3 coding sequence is TGTGCCATCAGTCGCGACAGTTCCTTCTCCTACGAGCAGTACTTC. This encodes CAISRDSSFSYEQYF.

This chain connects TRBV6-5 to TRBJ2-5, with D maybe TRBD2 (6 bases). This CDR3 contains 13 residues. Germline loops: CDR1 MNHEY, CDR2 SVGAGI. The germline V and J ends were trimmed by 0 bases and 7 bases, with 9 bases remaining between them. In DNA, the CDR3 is TGTGCCAGCAGTTACTCGCGGAGGGGGACCCAGTACTTC. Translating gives CASSYSRRGTQYF.

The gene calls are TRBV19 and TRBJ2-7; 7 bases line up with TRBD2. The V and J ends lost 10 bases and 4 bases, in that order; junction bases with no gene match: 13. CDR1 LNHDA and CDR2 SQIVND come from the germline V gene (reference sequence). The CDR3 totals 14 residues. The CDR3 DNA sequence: TGTGCCACAATGGGAGGAGCCGGGGGGTACGAGCAGTACTTC. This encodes CATMGGAGGYEQYF.

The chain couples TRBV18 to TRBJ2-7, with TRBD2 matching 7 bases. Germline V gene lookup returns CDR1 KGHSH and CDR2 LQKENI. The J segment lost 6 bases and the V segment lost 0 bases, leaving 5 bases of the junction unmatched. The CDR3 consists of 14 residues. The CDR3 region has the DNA TGTGCCAGCTCACCACCGGGGGGGTGGTCCGAGCAGTACTTC. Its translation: CASSPPGGWSEQYF.

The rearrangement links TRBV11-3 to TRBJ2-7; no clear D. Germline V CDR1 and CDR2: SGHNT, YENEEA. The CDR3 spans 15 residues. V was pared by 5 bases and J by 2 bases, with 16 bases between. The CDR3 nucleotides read TGTGCCAGCAGCCCGTTGATAAATCCTCCCTACGAGCAGTACTTC. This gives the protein CASSPLINPPYEQYF.

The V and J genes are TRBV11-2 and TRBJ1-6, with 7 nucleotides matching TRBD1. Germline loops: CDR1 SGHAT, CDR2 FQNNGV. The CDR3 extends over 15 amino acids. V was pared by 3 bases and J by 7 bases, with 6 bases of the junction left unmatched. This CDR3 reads CASSFGTAENSPLHF. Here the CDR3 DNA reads TGTGCCAGCAGCTTCGGGACAGCCGAAAATTCACCCCTCCACTTT.

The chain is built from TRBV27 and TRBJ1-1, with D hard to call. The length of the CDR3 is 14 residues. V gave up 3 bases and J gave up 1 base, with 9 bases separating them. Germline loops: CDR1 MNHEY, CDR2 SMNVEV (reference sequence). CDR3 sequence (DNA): TGTGCCAGCAGTTTGGAATGGGAGAACACTGAAGCTTTCTTT. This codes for CASSLEWENTEAFF.